This entry lists 27 T cell receptor beta chains sequenced from one sample in a study of neurological immune-mediated disorders. Via MiXCR, TCRdb re-called the 5' RACE reads, giving one row per CDR3 protein. The sample lists about 30,000 distinct CDR3 sequences; 15% were seen once. Source material: PBMCs. The origin of the receptors is a man between 70 and 80 years old in good health.

This clonotype was found many times. V and J are TRBV5-1 and TRBJ1-2; D gene ambiguous. The CDR3 covers 14 residues. V was shortened by 0 bases and J by 2 bases, with 8 bases between the two germline ends. Germline V CDR1 and CDR2: SGHRS, YFSETQ. This CDR3 reads CASSLGGLNYGYTF. DNA for the CDR3: TGCGCCAGCAGCTTGGGCGGGTTGAACTATGGCTACACCTTC.

In its sample, this clonotype was seen a few times. J is TRBJ2-7 and V is TRBV5-4, with D hard to call. The CDR3 covers 14 residues. Germline V gene data show CDR1 as SGHNT and CDR2 as YYREEE (reference sequence). The V end was cut by 1 base, the J end by 5 bases, with 13 bases between. The CDR3 spells CASSLRAVKDEQYF. DNA for the CDR3: TGTGCCAGCAGCTTGAGGGCTGTAAAGGACGAGCAGTACTTC. The whole variable domain, filled in from reference TRBV5-4 and TRBJ2-7, reads ETGVTQSPTHLIKTRGQQVTLRCSSQSGHNTVSWYQQALGQGPQFIFQYYREEENGRGNFPPRFSGLQFPNYSSELNVNALELDDSALYLCASSLRAVKDEQYFGPGTRLTVT.

This clonotype has a count of ten or more. The V gene is TRBV6-5, the J gene TRBJ1-2, with 7 bases aligning to TRBD1. Germline V gene sequence: CDR1 MNHEY, CDR2 SVGAGI. The CDR3 sequence is 16 residues long. V shed 2 bases and J 8 bases; nucleotides not matched to a gene: 14. CDR3 protein: CASSYRRTGVAQGYTF. CDR3 nucleotide sequence: TGTGCCAGCAGTTACAGGCGAACAGGGGTAGCACAAGGCTACACCTTC.

This clonotype was counted once. The J gene is TRBJ2-1, the V gene TRBV27; 12 nucleotides align to TRBD2. The V gene's germline CDR1 is MNHEY and CDR2 SMNVEV (reference sequence). The CDR3 is 16 residues long. The junction had 7 bases not matched to a gene; V was cut back by 4 bases and J by 6 bases. CDR3 DNA: TGTGCCAGCAGTTCCGAGGGACTAGCGGGTTCCAATGAGCAGTTCTTC. Residues: CASSSEGLAGSNEQFF.

This clonotype was seen ten or more times. This sequence joins TRBV6-2 or TRBV6-3 and TRBJ2-7; 7 bases match TRBD2. The CDR3 totals 15 residues. Losses at the gene ends were 6 bases for V and 0 bases for J; bases not matched to a gene: 8. CDR1 is MNHEY, CDR2 SVGEGT, per germline. The CDR3 bases are TGTGCCAGCAGGAAGAGCGGGGCTAGCTCCTACGAGCAGTACTTC. Amino acids: CASRKSGASSYEQYF.

This clonotype was seen at least ten times. This chain links TRBV28 with TRBJ2-3; 9 bases match TRBD2. J was trimmed by 6 bases and V by 3 bases; bases with no gene match: 4. CDR1 and CDR2 from the germline V gene are MDHEN and SYDVKM. This CDR3 has 14 residues. CDR3 amino acids: CASSFLAGTDTQYF. Here the CDR3 DNA reads TGTGCCAGCAGTTTCCTAGCGGGGACCGATACGCAGTATTTT.

This clonotype was observed at least ten times. This sequence joins TRBV20-1 and TRBJ2-2; 9 nucleotides agree with TRBD1. Germline CDR1 and CDR2: DFQATT and SNEGSKA (reference sequence). The CDR3 sequence is 14 residues long. The CDR3 region has the DNA TGCAGCACCCCCGGGACAGGGCGGGCCGGGGAGCTGTTTTTT. Protein sequence: CSTPGTGRAGELFF.

The chain joins TRBV5-5 to TRBJ2-7; 11 bases line up with TRBD1. Germline V lookup: CDR1 SGHKS, CDR2 YYEKEE (reference sequence). The CDR3 is made up of 18 amino acids. The junction had 8 bases not matched to a gene; V was cut back by 0 bases and J by 0 bases. This CDR3 reads CASSLVRTGGPSSYEQYF. Written as DNA, the CDR3 is TGTGCCAGCAGCTTGGTTAGGACAGGGGGCCCCAGCTCCTACGAGCAGTACTTC.

This clonotype was recorded many times. J is TRBJ2-1 and V is TRBV7-2, with a tentative D call TRBD2 (5 bases). The V gene's germline CDR1 is SGHTA and CDR2 FQGNSA. V was clipped by 3 bases and J by 0 bases, with 9 bases between them. The CDR3 runs to 15 residues. The CDR3 DNA reads as TGTGCCAGCAGCTTGGAGGTAATCTCCTACAATGAGCAGTTCTTC. Translated: CASSLEVISYNEQFF.

This clonotype was counted many times. The chain couples TRBV9 to TRBJ2-2; TRBD2 aligns across 8 bases. This CDR3 spans 17 amino acids. V lost 0 bases to trimming and J lost 1 base; unmatched junction nucleotides: 5. Germline V CDR1 and CDR2: SGDLS, YYNGEE. CDR3 protein: CASSVDIAGRNTGELFF. CDR3 bases: TGTGCCAGCAGCGTAGATATAGCGGGGAGGAACACCGGGGAGCTGTTTTTT.

This clonotype was recorded at least ten times. This chain uses TRBV19 with TRBJ2-3; 11 positions agree with TRBD2. The CDR3 totals 16 residues. The junction had 7 bases not matched to a gene; V was cut back by 6 bases and J by 2 bases. Germline CDR1 is LNHDA and CDR2 is SQIVND (reference sequence). Written as DNA, the CDR3 is TGTGCCAGTAGGAGTCCTAGCGGGGGGCCCACAGATACGCAGTATTTT. It encodes CASRSPSGGPTDTQYF.

This clonotype was counted at least ten times. The chain has TRBV5-1 and TRBJ2-2, with D perhaps given as TRBD1 or TRBD2 (6 bases each). CDR1 SGHRS and CDR2 YFSETQ come from the germline V gene. The CDR3 covers 14 residues. V lost 7 bases to trimming and J lost 0 bases, with 10 bases between them. The CDR3 spells CASRRGANTGELFF. The CDR3 region has the DNA TGCGCCAGCCGGAGGGGGGCGAACACCGGGGAGCTGTTTTTT. Based on the CDR3 plus reference TRBV5-1 and TRBJ2-2, the full variable domain is KAGVTQTPRYLIKTRGQQVTLSCSPISGHRSVSWYQQTPGQGLQFLFEYFSETQRNKGNFPGRFSGRQFSNSRSEMNVSTLELGDSALYLCASRRGANTGELFFGEGSRLTVL.

The sample holds many counts of this clonotype. The chain couples TRBV28 to TRBJ2-1; tentatively, D is TRBD1 or TRBD2 (5 bases each). The CDR3 covers 18 residues. Germline-derived CDR1 and CDR2 are MDHEN and SYDVKM. V gave up 5 bases and J gave up 7 bases, with 27 bases separating them. Here the CDR3 reads CASSPFQGATGTGNEQFF. DNA of the CDR3: TGTGCCAGCAGTCCCTTCCAAGGGGCCACCGGAACGGGGAATGAGCAGTTCTTC. The entire variable domain, with the rest obtained from reference TRBV28 and TRBJ2-1, is as follows: DVKVTQSSRYLVKRTGEKVFLECVQDMDHENMFWYRQDPGLGLRLIYFSYDVKMKEKGDIPEGYSVSREKKERFSLILESASTNQTSMYLCASSPFQGATGTGNEQFFGPGTRLTVL.

This clonotype occurred many times. For the CDR3, the DNA is TGTGCCAGCAGCCATGGACTAGCCGGGGAGACCCAGTACTTC. Its protein product is CASSHGLAGETQYF. The J gene is TRBJ2-5, the V gene TRBV3-1; 8 nucleotides match TRBD2. The CDR3 is made up of 14 amino acids. Per the germline V gene, CDR1 is LGHDT and CDR2 is YNNKEL (reference sequence). Trimming cost V 3 bases and J 5 bases; bases outside gene matches: 5.

In this sample, this clonotype turned up many times. This chain uses TRBV10-3 with TRBJ2-1; 8 nucleotides align to TRBD1. The CDR3 loop spans 16 amino acids. Germline V gene data show CDR1 as ENHRY and CDR2 as SYGVKD. V shed 0 bases, J shed 5 bases, and the junction held 6 bases outside the gene matches. CDR3 in amino acids: CAISESIRGRHNEQFF. The DNA of the CDR3 is TGTGCCATCAGTGAGTCGATCAGGGGGCGGCACAATGAGCAGTTCTTC.

The chain recombines TRBV6-2 or TRBV6-3 with TRBJ2-3; TRBD2 matches 13 bases. The germline V gene has CDR1 MNHEY and CDR2 SVGEGT. CDR3 size: 16 residues. Germline trimming cut 2 bases from V and 2 bases from J; bases unmatched to any gene: 1. The DNA of the CDR3 is TGTGCCAGCAGTTACGGACTAGCGGGGGCCACAGATACGCAGTATTTT. This codes for CASSYGLAGATDTQYF.

There are many counts of this clonotype. The V and J genes are TRBV5-1 and TRBJ1-1, with TRBD1 matching 7 bases. Germline loops: CDR1 SGHRS, CDR2 YFSETQ. The CDR3 has 14 amino acids. V shed 0 bases and J 1 base; nucleotides not matched to a gene: 0. The CDR3 here is CASSLDRGNTEAFF. DNA of the CDR3: TGCGCCAGCAGCTTGGACAGGGGGAACACTGAAGCTTTCTTT.

This clonotype was recorded at least ten times. CDR3: CATGKGGSISYNEQFF. CDR3 sequence (DNA): TGTGCCACCGGGAAGGGAGGTAGTATATCCTACAATGAGCAGTTCTTC. The J gene is TRBJ2-1, the V gene TRBV15; possibly TRBD2 for D (6 bases). CDR1 and CDR2 (germline): LNHNV, YYDKDF (reference sequence). The CDR3 sequence is 16 residues long. The V end was cut by 8 bases, the J end by 1 base, with 18 bases between.

There are many counts of this clonotype. V and J are TRBV28 and TRBJ2-7, with 8 bases fitting TRBD1. This CDR3 contains 15 residues. In germline, CDR1 is MDHEN, CDR2 SYDVKM. V lost 6 bases, J lost 0 bases, and 7 bases stayed unmatched. The DNA for the CDR3 is TGTGCCAGCAGACAGGACAGGGCCAGCTCCTACGAGCAGTACTTC. Amino acids: CASRQDRASSYEQYF.

There are many counts of this clonotype. This chain uses TRBV7-2 with TRBJ2-1; 11 bases agree with TRBD1. The V segment lost 5 bases and the J segment 5 bases; nucleotides outside the gene matches: 5. Germline CDR1 SGHTA, CDR2 FQGNSA. CDR3 length: 15 amino acids. DNA for the CDR3: TGTGCCAGCAGCACGGACAGGGGGCAGCACAATGAGCAGTTCTTC. Amino acids: CASSTDRGQHNEQFF.

This clonotype was found many times. The chain combines TRBV3-1 with TRBJ2-3; D remains unclear. Per the germline V gene, CDR1 is LGHDT and CDR2 is YNNKEL (reference sequence). Trimming left V 0 bases short and J 0 bases short, with 13 bases between. The CDR3 spans 17 residues. CDR3 region: CASSQDQFHGSTDTQYF. CDR3 bases: TGTGCCAGCAGCCAAGATCAATTTCATGGGAGCACAGATACGCAGTATTTT.

This clonotype was observed at least ten times. The rearrangement joins TRBV15 to TRBJ2-7, with a weak D call TRBD1 (5 bases). Germline V lookup: CDR1 LNHNV, CDR2 YYDKDF (reference sequence). This CDR3 is 13 amino acids long. V shed 0 bases and J shed 4 bases, with 7 bases lying between them. The CDR3 protein is CATSRDKGYEQYF. The CDR3 nucleotides read TGTGCCACCAGCAGAGATAAGGGGTACGAGCAGTACTTC.

This clonotype was seen many times. The chain recombines TRBV6-5 with TRBJ2-7; D is uncertain. Germline-derived CDR1 and CDR2 are MNHEY and SVGAGI. There are 12 residues in the CDR3. Trimming removed 6 bases at V and 2 bases at J, with 8 bases between. The CDR3 region has the DNA TGTGCCAGCAGCCCCAACACCTACGAGCAGTACTTC. Its protein is CASSPNTYEQYF.

This clonotype was recorded many times. V usage is TRBV5-1 and J usage is TRBJ2-3; D remains unclear. The CDR3 totals 18 residues. Germline V lookup: CDR1 SGHRS, CDR2 YFSETQ. Trimming removed 1 base from V and 1 base from J, with 19 bases in between. This CDR3 is CASSLRPPWVAGTDTQYF. In nucleotides, the CDR3 is TGCGCCAGCAGCTTGCGGCCCCCATGGGTAGCCGGCACAGATACGCAGTATTTT.

This clonotype was seen repeatedly, ten times or more. The V call is TRBV24-1, the J call TRBJ1-2, with D perhaps matching TRBD1 (6 bases). Germline CDR1 is KGHDR and CDR2 is SFDVKD. Trimming shortened V by 4 bases and J by 8 bases, and 19 bases separated the two germline ends. The CDR3 consists of 15 residues. The CDR3 is CATSDRLGGLNGYTF. The CDR3 DNA reads TGTGCCACCAGTGACCGTCTTGGGGGGCTGAACGGCTACACCTTC.

This clonotype was recorded at least ten times. V gene TRBV24-1 combines with J gene TRBJ2-5; 10 nucleotides line up with TRBD1. V gave up 3 bases and J gave up 7 bases; unmatched junction bases: 10. CDR1 is KGHDR and CDR2 is SFDVKD in the germline V gene. There are 16 residues in the CDR3. DNA of the CDR3: TGTGCCACCAGTGATCCGGGACAGGGGACGTCAGGGACCCAGTACTTC. Translation gives CATSDPGQGTSGTQYF.

Ten or more counts support this clonotype. The CDR3 coding sequence is TGTGCCAGCAGCCAAGATTTAACGGGGGGTGGAAGTAATACGCAGTATTTT. Its protein is CASSQDLTGGGSNTQYF. The chain is built from TRBV4-2 and TRBJ2-3; 7 bases match TRBD2. The junction had 13 bases not matched to a gene; V was cut back by 0 bases and J by 7 bases. The CDR3 spans 17 residues. Germline V gives CDR1 LGHNA, CDR2 YNFKEQ.